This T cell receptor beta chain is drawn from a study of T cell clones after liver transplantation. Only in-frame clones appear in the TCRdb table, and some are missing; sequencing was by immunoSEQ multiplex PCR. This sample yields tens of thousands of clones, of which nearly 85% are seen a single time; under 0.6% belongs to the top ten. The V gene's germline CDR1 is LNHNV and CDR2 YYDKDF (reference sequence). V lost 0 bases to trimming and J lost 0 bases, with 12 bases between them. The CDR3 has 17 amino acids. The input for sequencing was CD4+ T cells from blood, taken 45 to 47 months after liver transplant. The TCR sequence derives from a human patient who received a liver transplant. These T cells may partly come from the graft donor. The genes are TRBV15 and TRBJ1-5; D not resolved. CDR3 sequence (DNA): TGTGCCACCAGCAGAGATCCCCGGCGGTATAGCAATCAGCCCCAGCATTTT. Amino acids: CATSRDPRRYSNQPQHF. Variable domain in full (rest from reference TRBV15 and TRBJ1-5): DAMVIQNPRYQVTQFGKPVTLSCSQTLNHNVMYWYQQKSSQAPKLLFHYYDKDFNNEADTPDNFQSRRPNTSFCFLDIRSPGLGDTAMYLCATSRDPRRYSNQPQHFGDGTRLSIL.